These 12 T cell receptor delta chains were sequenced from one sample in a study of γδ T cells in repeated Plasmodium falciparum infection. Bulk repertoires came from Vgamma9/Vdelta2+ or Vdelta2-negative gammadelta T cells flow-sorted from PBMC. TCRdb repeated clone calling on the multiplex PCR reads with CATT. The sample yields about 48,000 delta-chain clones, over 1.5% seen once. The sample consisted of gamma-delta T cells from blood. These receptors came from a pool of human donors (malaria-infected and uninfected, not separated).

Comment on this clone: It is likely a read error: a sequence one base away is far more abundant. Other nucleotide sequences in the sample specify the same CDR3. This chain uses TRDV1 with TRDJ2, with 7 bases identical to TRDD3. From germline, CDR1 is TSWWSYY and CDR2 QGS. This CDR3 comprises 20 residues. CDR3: CALGEVTMTGDPGGGAQLFF. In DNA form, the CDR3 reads TGTGCTCTTGGGGAGGTCACTATGACTGGGGATCCCGGTGGTGGAGCACAGCTCTTCTTT.

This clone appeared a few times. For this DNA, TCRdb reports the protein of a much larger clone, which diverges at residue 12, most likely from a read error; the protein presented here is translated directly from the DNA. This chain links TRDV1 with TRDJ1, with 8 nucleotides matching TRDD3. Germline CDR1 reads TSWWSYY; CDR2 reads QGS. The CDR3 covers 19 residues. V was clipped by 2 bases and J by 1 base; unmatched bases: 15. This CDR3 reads CALGERITRGISPTDKLIF. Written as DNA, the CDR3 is TGTGCTCTTGGGGAAAGGATCACTAGGGGGATATCGCCCACCGATAAACTCATCTTT.

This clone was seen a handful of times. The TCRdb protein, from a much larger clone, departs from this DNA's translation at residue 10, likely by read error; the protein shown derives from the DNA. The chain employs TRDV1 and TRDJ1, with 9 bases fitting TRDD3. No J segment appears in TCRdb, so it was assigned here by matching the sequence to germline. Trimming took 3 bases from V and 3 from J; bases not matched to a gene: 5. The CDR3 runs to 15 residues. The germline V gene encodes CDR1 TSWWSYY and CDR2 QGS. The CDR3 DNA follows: TGTGCTCTTGGGGAGGTACTGGGGGACGCCGATAAACTCATCTTT. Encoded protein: CALGEVLGDADKLIF.

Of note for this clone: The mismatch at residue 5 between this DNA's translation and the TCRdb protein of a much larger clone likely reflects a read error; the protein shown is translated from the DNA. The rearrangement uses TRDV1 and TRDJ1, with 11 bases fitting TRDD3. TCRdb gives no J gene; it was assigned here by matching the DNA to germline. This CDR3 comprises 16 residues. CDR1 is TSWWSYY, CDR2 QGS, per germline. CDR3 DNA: TGTGCTCTTGGGAAACTAGGGGCTACTGGGGGATATTCACTCATCTTT. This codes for CALGKLGATGGYSLIF.

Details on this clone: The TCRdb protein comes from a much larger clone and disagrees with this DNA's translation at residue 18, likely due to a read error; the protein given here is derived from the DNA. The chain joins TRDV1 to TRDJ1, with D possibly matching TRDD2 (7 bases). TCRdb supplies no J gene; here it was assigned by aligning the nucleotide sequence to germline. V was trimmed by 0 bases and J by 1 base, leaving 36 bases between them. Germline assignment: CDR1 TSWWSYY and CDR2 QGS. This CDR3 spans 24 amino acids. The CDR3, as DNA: TGTGCTCTTGGGGAACTCGGTTTCTTACTTCCTAGACGATTCCTGGGGCGAAGCACCGATAAACTCATCTTT. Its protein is CALGELGFLLPRRFLGRSTDKLIF.

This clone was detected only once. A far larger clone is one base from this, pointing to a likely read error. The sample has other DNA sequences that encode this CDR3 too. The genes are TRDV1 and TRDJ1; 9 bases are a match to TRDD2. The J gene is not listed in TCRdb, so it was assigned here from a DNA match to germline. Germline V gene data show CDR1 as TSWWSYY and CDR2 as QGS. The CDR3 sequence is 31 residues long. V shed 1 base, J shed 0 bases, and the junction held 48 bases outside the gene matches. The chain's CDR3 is CALGEHRGLLPSYLHPYRPLLVRGYTDKLIF. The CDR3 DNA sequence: TGTGCTCTTGGGGAACATCGTGGCCTCCTCCCTTCCTACCTCCACCCTTACCGACCCCTTTTGGTGAGGGGGTACACCGATAAACTCATCTTT.

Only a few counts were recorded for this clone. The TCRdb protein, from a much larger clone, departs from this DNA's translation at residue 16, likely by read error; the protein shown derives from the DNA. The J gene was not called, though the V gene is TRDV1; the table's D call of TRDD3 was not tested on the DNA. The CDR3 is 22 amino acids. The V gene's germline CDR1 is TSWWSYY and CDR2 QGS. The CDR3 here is CALGENCLWGGEREGCTDKLTF. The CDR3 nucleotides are TGTGCTCTTGGGGAAAACTGTCTTTGGGGCGGGGAGAGAGAGGGTTGCACCGATAAACTCACCTTT.

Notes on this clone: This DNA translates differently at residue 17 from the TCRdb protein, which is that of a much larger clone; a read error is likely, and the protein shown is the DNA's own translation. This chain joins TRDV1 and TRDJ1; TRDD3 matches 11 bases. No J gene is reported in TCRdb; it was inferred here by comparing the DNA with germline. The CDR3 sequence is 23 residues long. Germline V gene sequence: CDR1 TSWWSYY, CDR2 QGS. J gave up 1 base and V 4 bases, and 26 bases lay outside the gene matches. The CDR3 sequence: CALGARPPSLWYWGIYPTDKLIF. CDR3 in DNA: TGTGCTCTTGGGGCCCGACCCCCTTCCCTCTGGTACTGGGGGATATATCCCACCGATAAACTCATCTTT.

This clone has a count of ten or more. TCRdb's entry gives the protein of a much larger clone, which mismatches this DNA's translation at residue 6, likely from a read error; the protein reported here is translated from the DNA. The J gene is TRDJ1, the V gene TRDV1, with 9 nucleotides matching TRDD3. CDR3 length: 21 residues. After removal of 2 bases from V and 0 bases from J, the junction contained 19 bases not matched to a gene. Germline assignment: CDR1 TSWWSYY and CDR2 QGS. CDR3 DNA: TGTGCTCTTGGGGAAGACCCTACAGCTCCCTACTGGGGGACCTACACCGATAAACTCATCTTT. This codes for CALGEDPTAPYWGTYTDKLIF.

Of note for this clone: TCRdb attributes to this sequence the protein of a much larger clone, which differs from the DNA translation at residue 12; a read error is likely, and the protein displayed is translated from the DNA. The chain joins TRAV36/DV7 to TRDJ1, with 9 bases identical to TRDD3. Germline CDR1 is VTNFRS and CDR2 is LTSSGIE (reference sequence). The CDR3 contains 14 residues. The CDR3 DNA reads TGTGCCCCTTACTGGGGGAAGTACACCGATAAACCCATCTTT. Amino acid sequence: CAPYWGKYTDKPIF.

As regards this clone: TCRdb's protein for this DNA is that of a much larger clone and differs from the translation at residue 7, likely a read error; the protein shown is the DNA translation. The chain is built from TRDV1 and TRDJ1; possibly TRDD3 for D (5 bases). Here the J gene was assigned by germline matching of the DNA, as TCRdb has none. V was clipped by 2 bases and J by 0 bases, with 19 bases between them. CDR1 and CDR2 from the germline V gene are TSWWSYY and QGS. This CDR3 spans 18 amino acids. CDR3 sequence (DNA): TGTGCTCTTGGGGAAATTCATAACCGGGGGGCCTACACCGATAAACTCATCTTT. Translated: CALGEIHNRGAYTDKLIF.

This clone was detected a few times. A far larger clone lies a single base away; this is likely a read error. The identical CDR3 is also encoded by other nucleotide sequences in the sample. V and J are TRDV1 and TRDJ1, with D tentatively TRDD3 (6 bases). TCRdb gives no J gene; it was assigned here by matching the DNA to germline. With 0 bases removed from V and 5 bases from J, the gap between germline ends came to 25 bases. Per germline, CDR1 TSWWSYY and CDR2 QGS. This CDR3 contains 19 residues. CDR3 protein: CALGELVRILGDTGDKLIF. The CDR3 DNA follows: TGTGCTCTTGGGGAACTGGTCCGAATACTGGGAGATACCGGGGATAAACTCATCTTT.